This TCR beta chain comes out of a study of shared clonotypes between healthy human individuals. Profiling relied on immunoSEQ multiplex PCR, and the TCRdb table lists in-frame clones only, not all of them. Among more than 400,000 clones listed, over 70% were seen once. Every one of the donors was a Caucasian adult that lived in Nashville, Tennessee. CDR1 and CDR2 from the germline V gene are SGHNT and YYREEE (reference sequence). This CDR3 has 16 residues. V gave up 4 bases and J gave up 3 bases; unmatched junction bases: 10. The origin of this receptor is a woman in her 40s in good health. Some clones in this sample may be carry-over from other donors' samples. Sequencing was performed on PBMCs. The rearrangement links TRBV5-4 to TRBJ2-1; 7 nucleotides line up with TRBD1. CDR3 coding DNA: TGTGCCAGCAGCCCTCCGGGACAGTTGGTCTACAATGAGCAGTTCTTC. It specifies CASSPPGQLVYNEQFF.